This TCR beta chain stems from a study of human T cells and chemical hapten exposure. Original data processing: TCRs per sample had a median of roughly 93,000 and ranged from about 20,000 to 700,000. One entry per CDR3 protein, called by TCRdb with MiXCR from the RACE reads. For this entry, the V and J calls and clone size follow TCRdb and not the study's own pipeline. The sample shows fewer than 200,000 distinct CDR3 sequences, approximately 20% of them seen only once. In its sample, this clonotype was seen a few times. Time point specified: patch test 1, 2 weeks after DPC sensitization. Regarding treatment: therapeutic diphenylcyclopropenone sensitization with weekly scalp DPC. V lost 6 bases to trimming and J lost 5 bases, with 8 bases between them. The CDR3 is 10 amino acids. The germline CDR1 and CDR2 sequences are SQVTM and ANQGSEA.

Sequencing was performed on whole blood, taken in connection with sensitization to the hapten diphenylcyclopropenone (DPC). The source of this sequence is a woman between 50 and 59 years old with alopecia areata. Some clones in this sample may be carry-over from other donors' samples. V is TRBV29-1 and J is TRBJ2-7; D ambiguous. The chain's CDR3 is CSVRTDEQYF. CDR3 sequence (DNA): TGCAGCGTAAGAACGGACGAGCAGTACTTC.